This TCR beta chain was captured by sequencing in a study of blood T cell repertoires in COVID-19. Study-level background: Samples taken during acute and convalescent COVID-19 were collected in the United States, Italy and Spain. T cells, B-cell-depleted T cells, or PBMCs supplied cDNA or gDNA.

The V and J ends lost 3 bases and 7 bases respectively, with 15 bases between them. Germline CDR1 is MGHDK and CDR2 is SYGVNS. The CDR3 is 14 residues long. Original processing notes: Reference gene primer amplification in the assay estimated nucleated cell counts. Profiled with immunoSEQ multiplex PCR; TCRdb holds only in-frame clones, not every one. For V, J and clone size, that table is used; D and trimming come from the DNA. The sample records 25,000 to 40,000 clones, 88% being singletons. What was sequenced was peripheral blood. This chain connects TRBV25-1 to TRBJ1-1, with D unclear. The TCR comes from a human donor with active COVID-19. The donor label of this sample is uncertain. This CDR3 is CASSDSMIRSEAFF. CDR3 bases: TGTGCCAGCAGTGATTCGATGATTCGGAGTGAAGCTTTCTTT. Drawing the rest from reference TRBV25-1 and TRBJ1-1, the complete variable domain is EADIYQTPRYLVIGTGKKITLECSQTMGHDKMYWYQQDPGMELHLIHYSYGVNSTEKGDLSSESTVSRIRTEHFPLTLESARPSHTSQYLCASSDSMIRSEAFFGQGTRLTVV.